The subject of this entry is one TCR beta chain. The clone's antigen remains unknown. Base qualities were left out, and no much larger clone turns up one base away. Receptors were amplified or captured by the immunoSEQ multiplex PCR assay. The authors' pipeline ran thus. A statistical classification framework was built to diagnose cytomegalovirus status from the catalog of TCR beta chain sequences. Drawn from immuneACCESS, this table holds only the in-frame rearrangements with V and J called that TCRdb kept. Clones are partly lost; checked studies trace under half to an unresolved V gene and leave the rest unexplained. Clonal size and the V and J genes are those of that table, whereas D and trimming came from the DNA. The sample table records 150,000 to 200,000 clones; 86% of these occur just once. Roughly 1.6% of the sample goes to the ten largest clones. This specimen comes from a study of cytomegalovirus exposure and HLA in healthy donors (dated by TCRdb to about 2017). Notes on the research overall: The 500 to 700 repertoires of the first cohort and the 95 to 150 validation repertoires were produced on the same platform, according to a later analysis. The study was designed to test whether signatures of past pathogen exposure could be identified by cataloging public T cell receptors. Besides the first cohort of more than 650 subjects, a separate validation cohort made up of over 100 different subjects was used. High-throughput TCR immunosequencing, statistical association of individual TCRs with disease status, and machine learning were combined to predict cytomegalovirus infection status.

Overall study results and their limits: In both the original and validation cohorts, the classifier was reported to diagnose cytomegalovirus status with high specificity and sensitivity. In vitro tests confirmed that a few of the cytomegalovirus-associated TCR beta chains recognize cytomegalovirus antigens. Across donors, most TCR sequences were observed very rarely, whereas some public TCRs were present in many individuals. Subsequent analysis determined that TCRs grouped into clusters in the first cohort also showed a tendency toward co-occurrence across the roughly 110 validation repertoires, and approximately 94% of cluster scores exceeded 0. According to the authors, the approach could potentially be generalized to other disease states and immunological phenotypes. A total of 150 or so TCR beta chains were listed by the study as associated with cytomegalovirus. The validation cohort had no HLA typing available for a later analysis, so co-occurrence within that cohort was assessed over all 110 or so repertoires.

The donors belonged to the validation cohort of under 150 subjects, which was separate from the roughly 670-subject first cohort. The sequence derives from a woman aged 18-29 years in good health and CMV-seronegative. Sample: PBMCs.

For the CDR3, the sequence is CASSAGTFGEQFF. The bases read TGTGCCAGCAGTGCCGGGACATTTGGTGAGCAGTTCTTC. The V gene is TRBV6-4 and the J gene is TRBJ2-1; TRBD1 could be the D gene, as 6 bases match. CDR1 and CDR2 (MRHNA, SNTAGT) derive from the germline V gene. Its CDR3 holds 13 amino acids, cysteine through phenylalanine. CDR3 DNA only is kept here, 39 bases in frame from base 1. Trimming takes 4 bases from V and 9 bases from J, and the germline ends sit 13 bases apart.